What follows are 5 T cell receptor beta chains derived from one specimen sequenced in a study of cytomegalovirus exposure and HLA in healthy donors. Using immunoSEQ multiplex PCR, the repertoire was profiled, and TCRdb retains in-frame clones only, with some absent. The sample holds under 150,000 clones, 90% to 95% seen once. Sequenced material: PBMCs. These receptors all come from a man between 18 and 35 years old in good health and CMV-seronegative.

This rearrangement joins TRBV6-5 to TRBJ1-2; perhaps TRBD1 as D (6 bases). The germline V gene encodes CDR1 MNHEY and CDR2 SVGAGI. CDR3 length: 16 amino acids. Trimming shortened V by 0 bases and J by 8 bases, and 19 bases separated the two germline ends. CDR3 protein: CASSYSRSGGLRGYTF. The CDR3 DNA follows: TGTGCCAGCAGTTACTCGAGGTCGGGGGGGCTTAGGGGCTACACCTTC.

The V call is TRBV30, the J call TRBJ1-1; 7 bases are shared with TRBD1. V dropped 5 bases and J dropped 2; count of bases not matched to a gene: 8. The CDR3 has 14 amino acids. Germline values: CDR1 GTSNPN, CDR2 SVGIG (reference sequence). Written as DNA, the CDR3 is TGTGCCTGGGACAGGGTTTACCCAAACACTGAAGCTTTCTTT. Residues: CAWDRVYPNTEAFF.

This CDR3 reads CAWSVTRGSTDTQYF. The CDR3 DNA reads as TGTGCCTGGAGTGTCACGCGCGGGAGCACAGATACGCAGTATTTT. The genes are TRBV30 and TRBJ2-3, with D maybe TRBD2 (5 bases). Germline loops: CDR1 GTSNPN, CDR2 SVGIG (reference sequence). The CDR3 has 15 residues. The V gene lost 0 bases and the J gene lost 0 bases, with 10 bases spanning the gap.

This CDR3 reads CASSIWSRTEAFF. The DNA for the CDR3 is TGTGCCAGTAGTATTTGGAGTCGGACTGAAGCTTTCTTT. The chain couples TRBV19 to TRBJ1-1, with D unclear. The germline V gene encodes CDR1 LNHDA and CDR2 SQIVND (reference sequence). Trimming removed 3 bases from V and 5 bases from J, with 10 bases in between. The CDR3 totals 13 residues. Together with reference TRBV19 and TRBJ1-1, the CDR3 gives the full variable domain: DGGITQSPKYLFRKEGQNVTLSCEQNLNHDAMYWYRQDPGQGLRLIYYSQIVNDFQKGDIAEGYSVSREKKESFPLTVTSAQKNPTAFYLCASSIWSRTEAFFGQGTRLTVV.

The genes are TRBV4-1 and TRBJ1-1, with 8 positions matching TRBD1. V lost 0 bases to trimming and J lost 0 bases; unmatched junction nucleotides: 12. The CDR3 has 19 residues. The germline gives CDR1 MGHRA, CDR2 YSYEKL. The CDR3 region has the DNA TGCGCCAGCAGCCAAGACCACGCAGACAGGGGCCGGCTGAACACTGAAGCTTTCTTT. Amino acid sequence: CASSQDHADRGRLNTEAFF.